This T cell receptor (beta chain) was observed in a study of T cell changes during pregnancy in multiple sclerosis. The CDR3 is made up of 12 amino acids. V was clipped by 5 bases and J by 4 bases, with 8 bases between them. CDR1 and CDR2 from the germline V gene are SGHAT and FQNNGV. Profiled with immunoSEQ multiplex PCR; TCRdb holds only in-frame clones, not every one. The sample has 50,000 to 70,000 clones, more than 90% seen once. The sequence was obtained from a female donor with multiple sclerosis, enrolled in a pregnancy study. Material: peripheral blood, obtained in the second trimester of pregnancy. J is TRBJ1-1 and V is TRBV11-2; D gene uncertain. CDR3 nucleotides: TGTGCCAGCAGCCTCCGGGGCACTGAAGCTTTCTTT. Protein sequence: CASSLRGTEAFF.